Below, 28 T cell receptor beta chains from the same sample are listed, as sequenced in a study of T cells after yellow fever vaccination. TCRdb recomputed calls from the 5' RACE reads with MiXCR, one row per CDR3 protein. The table includes hundreds of thousands of distinct CDR3 sequences, around 4% detected once. The starting material was PBMCs, obtained on the day of the yellow fever booster vaccination. Receptor source: a man younger than 30 who received the YFV17D yellow fever vaccine.

This clonotype was recorded many times. The gene calls are TRBV5-1 and TRBJ2-5, with 13 bases matching TRBD2. There are 16 residues in the CDR3. The trim removed 4 bases at V and 5 bases at J, leaving 8 bases unmatched. The V gene's germline CDR1 is SGHRS and CDR2 YFSETQ. CDR3 protein: CASSEGTSGDSETQYF. The CDR3 DNA reads as TGCGCCAGCAGCGAGGGGACTAGCGGGGATTCGGAGACCCAGTACTTC.

In its sample, this clonotype was seen a few times. V and J are TRBV5-1 and TRBJ1-1; D is uncertain. Between the trimmed V and J ends, which lost 4 bases and 1 base, there was a span of 14 bases. CDR1 is SGHRS and CDR2 is YFSETQ in the germline V gene. CDR3 length equals 15 residues. The CDR3 nucleotides are TGCGCCAGCAGCCCACGGACGGATCGGAACACTGAAGCTTTCTTT. It encodes CASSPRTDRNTEAFF.

This clonotype has just a few counts. This chain links TRBV20-1 with TRBJ1-1; D perhaps matches TRBD1 (5 bases). V lost 2 bases, J lost 2 bases, and 15 bases lay in between. Looked up from germline, CDR1 is DFQATT and CDR2 is SNEGSKA (reference sequence). The CDR3 contains 15 residues. CDR3 sequence reads: CSARRAGRHNTEAFF. The CDR3 DNA follows: TGCAGTGCTAGAAGAGCGGGACGCCATAACACTGAAGCTTTCTTT.

This clonotype came up many times. The chain employs TRBV18 and TRBJ1-1; TRBD1 agrees at 7 bases. The CDR3 runs to 14 residues. J lost 1 base, V lost 3 bases, and 2 bases had no gene match. CDR1 is KGHSH and CDR2 is LQKENI in the germline V gene. The CDR3 bases are TGTGCCAGCTCACCGCAGGGGGGGAACACTGAAGCTTTCTTT. Translating it yields CASSPQGGNTEAFF.

This clonotype was found many times. The chain links TRBV12-3 or TRBV12-4 to TRBJ2-1; TRBD2 matches at 8 bases. V shed 1 base, J shed 9 bases, and the junction held 11 bases outside the gene matches. The CDR3 contains 16 residues. CDR3 sequence (DNA): TGTGCCAGCAGTTTAGTGGCGGGGGGCCCCCGGGGTGAGCAGTTCTTC. Its translation: CASSLVAGGPRGEQFF.

J is TRBJ1-4 and V is TRBV10-3; a weak D match, TRBD1 (5 bases). Germline V gene data show CDR1 as ENHRY and CDR2 as SYGVKD. The CDR3 is 15 residues long. Trimming removed 2 bases from V and 8 bases from J, with 15 bases in between. CDR3 nucleotides: TGTGCCATCAGTGAGAAGACTGGGAAGGGGGAAAAACTGTTTTTT. It specifies CAISEKTGKGEKLFF.

This chain connects TRBV4-1 to TRBJ2-1; 7 nucleotides agree with TRBD1. Germline CDR1 and CDR2: MGHRA and YSYEKL. V gave up 4 bases and J gave up 4 bases; unmatched junction bases: 16. The CDR3 sequence is 18 residues long. CDR3 protein: CASSRQGGTGKPYNEQFF. As DNA, the CDR3 is TGCGCCAGCAGCCGCCAAGGGGGCACAGGGAAACCTTACAATGAGCAGTTCTTC.

This clonotype was seen at least ten times. The CDR3 bases are TGCGCCAGCAGCCAAGGGGGTAGCACCGGGGAGCTGTTTTTT. This gives the protein CASSQGGSTGELFF. This rearrangement joins TRBV4-1 to TRBJ2-2; no firm D call. CDR3 length equals 14 residues. Trimming stripped 1 base from V and 4 bases from J, with 7 bases between. Germline assignment: CDR1 MGHRA and CDR2 YSYEKL.

This clonotype was recorded at least ten times. The chain recombines TRBV18 with TRBJ2-1; D gene uncertain. CDR3 length equals 14 residues. Germline V gene sequence: CDR1 KGHSH, CDR2 LQKENI. The V gene lost 4 bases and the J gene lost 7 bases, with 14 bases spanning the gap. The CDR3 DNA sequence: TGTGCCAGCTCACAATCGACTTCCGGGAATGAGCAGTTCTTC. Translating gives CASSQSTSGNEQFF.

This clonotype came up many times. The CDR3 coding sequence is TGTGCCAGCAGTGTCGTATACCGGGACCAGCCCCAGCATTTT. As protein: CASSVVYRDQPQHF. The rearrangement links TRBV28 to TRBJ1-5; D may be TRBD1 (5 bases). Per germline, CDR1 MDHEN and CDR2 SYDVKM. The ends were cut back, 5 bases at V and 7 bases at J, with 15 bases in the middle. CDR3 length: 14 residues. Based on the CDR3 plus reference TRBV28 and TRBJ1-5, the full variable domain is DVKVTQSSRYLVKRTGEKVFLECVQDMDHENMFWYRQDPGLGLRLIYFSYDVKMKEKGDIPEGYSVSREKKERFSLILESASTNQTSMYLCASSVVYRDQPQHFGDGTRLSIL.

This clonotype came up many times. This rearrangement joins TRBV7-9 to TRBJ1-1; possible D gene TRBD1, 5 bases. The germline gives CDR1 SEHNR, CDR2 FQNEAQ (reference sequence). V dropped 2 bases and J dropped 6 bases, with 16 bases sitting between them. The CDR3 is 15 residues long. CDR3 in amino acids: CASSLIFLGTAEAFF. CDR3 coding DNA: TGTGCCAGCAGCTTAATTTTCTTAGGGACCGCTGAAGCTTTCTTT.

This clonotype was counted ten times or more. The chain carries TRBV7-8 and TRBJ1-2; tentatively, D is TRBD1 (5 bases). This CDR3 spans 15 amino acids. V was clipped by 6 bases and J by 5 bases, with 19 bases between them. From germline, CDR1 is SGHVS and CDR2 FQNEAQ. The CDR3 reads CASRRGRVSSYGYTF. For the CDR3, the DNA is TGTGCCAGCAGACGAGGCAGGGTTTCCTCATATGGCTACACCTTC.

This clonotype was observed many times. The V gene is TRBV5-1, the J gene TRBJ2-4, with D perhaps TRBD1 (5 bases). The ends were cut back, 0 bases at V and 7 bases at J, with 11 bases in the middle. The germline gives CDR1 SGHRS, CDR2 YFSETQ. This CDR3 has 14 residues. CDR3 amino acids: CASSLDGANNIQYF. The CDR3 coding sequence is TGCGCCAGCAGCTTGGATGGGGCTAACAACATTCAGTACTTC. Using reference TRBV5-1 and TRBJ2-4 for the parts outside the CDR3, the full variable domain is KAGVTQTPRYLIKTRGQQVTLSCSPISGHRSVSWYQQTPGQGLQFLFEYFSETQRNKGNFPGRFSGRQFSNSRSEMNVSTLELGDSALYLCASSLDGANNIQYFGAGTRLSVL.

Ten or more counts support this clonotype. The V call is TRBV18, the J call TRBJ2-3; TRBD2 matches at 8 bases. Trimming at V came to 4 bases and at J to 5 bases, leaving 8 bases not matched to a gene. The CDR3 runs to 15 residues. Germline CDR1 and CDR2: KGHSH and LQKENI. CDR3 region: CASSQWTSLGDTQYF. The CDR3 bases are TGTGCCAGCTCACAATGGACTAGCTTGGGAGATACGCAGTATTTT.

Many counts were recorded for this clonotype. The CDR3 nucleotides read TGTGCCAGCAGTGCGGATCGCGGACTCTTGCGGGAGCAGTTCTTC. The encoded protein is CASSADRGLLREQFF. The gene calls are TRBV6-1 and TRBJ2-1, with a weak D call TRBD2 (5 bases). V was pared by 4 bases and J by 10 bases, with 20 bases between. This CDR3 has 15 residues. Germline V gives CDR1 MNHNS, CDR2 SASEGT.

This clonotype was counted ten times or more. This chain uses TRBV14 with TRBJ2-1; 9 nucleotides agree with TRBD2. V shed 2 bases, J shed 7 bases, and the junction held 9 bases outside the gene matches. This CDR3 is built from 16 residues. Germline V gene sequence: CDR1 SGHDN, CDR2 FVKESK. The CDR3 reads CASSQSAGGPGNEQFF. The CDR3, as DNA: TGTGCCAGCAGCCAAAGCGCGGGGGGGCCGGGGAATGAGCAGTTCTTC.

This clonotype was seen a few times. CDR3: CASNWGGYQPQHF. DNA of the CDR3: TGTGCCAGCAATTGGGGGGGTTATCAGCCCCAGCATTTT. V and J are TRBV19 and TRBJ1-5, with D possibly matching TRBD1 (5 bases). Germline lookup yields CDR1 LNHDA and CDR2 SQIVND (reference sequence). The CDR3 extends over 13 amino acids. V was shortened by 9 bases and J by 5 bases, with 14 bases between the two germline ends.

This clonotype was found many times. This chain connects TRBV10-3 to TRBJ2-5; 9 bases map to TRBD1. V trimming: 0 bases; J trimming: 4 bases; junction bases outside the gene matches: 3. Germline CDR1 and CDR2: ENHRY and SYGVKD. The CDR3 spans 15 residues. The CDR3 loop is CAISESGQGRETQYF. The CDR3 DNA follows: TGTGCCATCAGTGAGTCTGGACAGGGGCGAGAGACCCAGTACTTC.

This clonotype was counted at least ten times. The chain is built from TRBV7-6 and TRBJ2-7, with 8 nucleotides matching TRBD1. Germline V gene data show CDR1 as SGHVS and CDR2 as FNYEAQ. The CDR3 is made up of 12 amino acids. Unmatched junction bases numbered 5, after V lost 7 bases and J lost 6 bases. The CDR3 nucleotides read TGTGCCAGCATGACAGGGGTAGGCGAGCAGTACTTC. Translating it yields CASMTGVGEQYF.

This chain connects TRBV6-5 to TRBJ1-1, with no clear D. This CDR3 is built from 12 residues. Trimming shortened V by 8 bases and J by 3 bases, and 10 bases separated the two germline ends. Germline CDR1 and CDR2: MNHEY and SVGAGI. In DNA form, the CDR3 reads TGTGCCAGCTACGGATTTTACACTGAAGCTTTCTTT. It is translated as CASYGFYTEAFF.

This clonotype was detected many times. V is TRBV6-2 or TRBV6-3 and J is TRBJ2-6, with D perhaps assigned TRBD1 or TRBD2 (6 bases each). Germline V gene sequence: CDR1 MNHEY, CDR2 SVGEGT. V gave up 6 bases and J gave up 0 bases, with 18 bases separating them. This CDR3 contains 18 residues. For the CDR3, the DNA is TGTGCCAGCAGCCGCCCCTTGGGGGGACACTCTGGGGCCAACGTCCTGACTTTC. It codes for CASSRPLGGHSGANVLTF.

This clonotype showed up many times. The J gene is TRBJ2-1, the V gene TRBV5-1, with a weak D call TRBD1 (6 bases). Trimming removed 3 bases from V and 0 bases from J, with 10 bases in between. CDR3 length: 15 amino acids. Germline lookup yields CDR1 SGHRS and CDR2 YFSETQ. The CDR3 sequence: CASSSGQSSYNEQFF. CDR3 coding DNA: TGCGCCAGCAGCTCGGGACAAAGCTCCTACAATGAGCAGTTCTTC. The variable domain in full, with the rest retrieved from reference TRBV5-1 and TRBJ2-1, is KAGVTQTPRYLIKTRGQQVTLSCSPISGHRSVSWYQQTPGQGLQFLFEYFSETQRNKGNFPGRFSGRQFSNSRSEMNVSTLELGDSALYLCASSSGQSSYNEQFFGPGTRLTVL.

The sample holds many counts of this clonotype. The V and J genes are TRBV12-3 or TRBV12-4 and TRBJ2-1; tentatively, D is TRBD2 (7 bases). V was trimmed by 1 base and J by 0 bases, leaving 22 bases between them. The CDR3 extends over 20 amino acids. The DNA of the CDR3 is TGTGCCAGCAGTTTAGGGTTTGGGGGGGCCGACTCCCTCTCCTACAATGAGCAGTTCTTC. This codes for CASSLGFGGADSLSYNEQFF.

This clonotype showed up just a few times. The gene calls are TRBV20-1 and TRBJ2-7, with D unclear. CDR3 length equals 13 residues. Germline V CDR1 and CDR2: DFQATT, SNEGSKA (reference sequence). CDR3 nucleotide sequence: TGCAGCGCGAGAGTATCCGGCTCCTACGAGCAGTACGTC. This gives the protein CSARVSGSYEQYV.

This clonotype was counted ten times or more. The gene calls are TRBV6-6 and TRBJ1-3; TRBD1 might be the D (5 bases). The CDR3 loop spans 15 amino acids. Germline V gene data show CDR1 as MNHNY and CDR2 as SVGAGI (reference sequence). Trimming removed 4 bases at V and 2 bases at J, with 12 bases between. The CDR3 sequence: CASSWVSGAGNTIYF. As DNA, the CDR3 is TGTGCCAGCAGTTGGGTGTCGGGGGCTGGAAACACCATATATTTT.

This clonotype was seen a few times. V gene TRBV6-2 or TRBV6-3 combines with J gene TRBJ1-5, with D possibly matching TRBD1 (6 bases). Trimming took 8 bases from V and 6 from J, leaving 17 bases between them. Germline CDR1 is MNHEY and CDR2 is SVGEGT. The CDR3 totals 14 residues. In DNA form, the CDR3 reads TGTGCCAGCCGACAGGCGGGGGGCAGTCAGCCCCAGCATTTT. Translated: CASRQAGGSQPQHF.

This clonotype has only a few counts. The chain employs TRBV7-9 and TRBJ1-5; 7 bases align to TRBD1. The CDR3 extends over 15 amino acids. The germline V gene has CDR1 SEHNR and CDR2 FQNEAQ (reference sequence). Trimming at V came to 4 bases and at J to 6 bases, leaving 9 bases not matched to a gene. CDR3 amino acids: CASSSDRVGGQPQHF. The CDR3 region has the DNA TGTGCCAGCAGCTCCGACAGGGTGGGGGGTCAGCCCCAGCATTTT. Full variable domain (missing parts from reference TRBV7-9 and TRBJ1-5): DTGVSQNPRHKITKRGQNVTFRCDPISEHNRLYWYRQTLGQGPEFLTYFQNEAQLEKSRLLSDRFSAERPKGSFSTLEIQRTEQGDSAMYLCASSSDRVGGQPQHFGDGTRLSIL.

Notes on this clonotype: The junction does not match germline at one end; this may be a read error. V and J are TRBV6-2 or TRBV6-3 and TRBJ2-3; tentatively, D is TRBD2 (6 bases). The CDR3 sequence is 16 residues long. Germline V CDR1 and CDR2: MNHEY, SVGEGT. The CDR3 spells CASGYPLAARTDTQYF. DNA of the CDR3: TGTGCCAGCGGTTACCCCTTAGCGGCGCGCACAGATACGCAGTATTTT.